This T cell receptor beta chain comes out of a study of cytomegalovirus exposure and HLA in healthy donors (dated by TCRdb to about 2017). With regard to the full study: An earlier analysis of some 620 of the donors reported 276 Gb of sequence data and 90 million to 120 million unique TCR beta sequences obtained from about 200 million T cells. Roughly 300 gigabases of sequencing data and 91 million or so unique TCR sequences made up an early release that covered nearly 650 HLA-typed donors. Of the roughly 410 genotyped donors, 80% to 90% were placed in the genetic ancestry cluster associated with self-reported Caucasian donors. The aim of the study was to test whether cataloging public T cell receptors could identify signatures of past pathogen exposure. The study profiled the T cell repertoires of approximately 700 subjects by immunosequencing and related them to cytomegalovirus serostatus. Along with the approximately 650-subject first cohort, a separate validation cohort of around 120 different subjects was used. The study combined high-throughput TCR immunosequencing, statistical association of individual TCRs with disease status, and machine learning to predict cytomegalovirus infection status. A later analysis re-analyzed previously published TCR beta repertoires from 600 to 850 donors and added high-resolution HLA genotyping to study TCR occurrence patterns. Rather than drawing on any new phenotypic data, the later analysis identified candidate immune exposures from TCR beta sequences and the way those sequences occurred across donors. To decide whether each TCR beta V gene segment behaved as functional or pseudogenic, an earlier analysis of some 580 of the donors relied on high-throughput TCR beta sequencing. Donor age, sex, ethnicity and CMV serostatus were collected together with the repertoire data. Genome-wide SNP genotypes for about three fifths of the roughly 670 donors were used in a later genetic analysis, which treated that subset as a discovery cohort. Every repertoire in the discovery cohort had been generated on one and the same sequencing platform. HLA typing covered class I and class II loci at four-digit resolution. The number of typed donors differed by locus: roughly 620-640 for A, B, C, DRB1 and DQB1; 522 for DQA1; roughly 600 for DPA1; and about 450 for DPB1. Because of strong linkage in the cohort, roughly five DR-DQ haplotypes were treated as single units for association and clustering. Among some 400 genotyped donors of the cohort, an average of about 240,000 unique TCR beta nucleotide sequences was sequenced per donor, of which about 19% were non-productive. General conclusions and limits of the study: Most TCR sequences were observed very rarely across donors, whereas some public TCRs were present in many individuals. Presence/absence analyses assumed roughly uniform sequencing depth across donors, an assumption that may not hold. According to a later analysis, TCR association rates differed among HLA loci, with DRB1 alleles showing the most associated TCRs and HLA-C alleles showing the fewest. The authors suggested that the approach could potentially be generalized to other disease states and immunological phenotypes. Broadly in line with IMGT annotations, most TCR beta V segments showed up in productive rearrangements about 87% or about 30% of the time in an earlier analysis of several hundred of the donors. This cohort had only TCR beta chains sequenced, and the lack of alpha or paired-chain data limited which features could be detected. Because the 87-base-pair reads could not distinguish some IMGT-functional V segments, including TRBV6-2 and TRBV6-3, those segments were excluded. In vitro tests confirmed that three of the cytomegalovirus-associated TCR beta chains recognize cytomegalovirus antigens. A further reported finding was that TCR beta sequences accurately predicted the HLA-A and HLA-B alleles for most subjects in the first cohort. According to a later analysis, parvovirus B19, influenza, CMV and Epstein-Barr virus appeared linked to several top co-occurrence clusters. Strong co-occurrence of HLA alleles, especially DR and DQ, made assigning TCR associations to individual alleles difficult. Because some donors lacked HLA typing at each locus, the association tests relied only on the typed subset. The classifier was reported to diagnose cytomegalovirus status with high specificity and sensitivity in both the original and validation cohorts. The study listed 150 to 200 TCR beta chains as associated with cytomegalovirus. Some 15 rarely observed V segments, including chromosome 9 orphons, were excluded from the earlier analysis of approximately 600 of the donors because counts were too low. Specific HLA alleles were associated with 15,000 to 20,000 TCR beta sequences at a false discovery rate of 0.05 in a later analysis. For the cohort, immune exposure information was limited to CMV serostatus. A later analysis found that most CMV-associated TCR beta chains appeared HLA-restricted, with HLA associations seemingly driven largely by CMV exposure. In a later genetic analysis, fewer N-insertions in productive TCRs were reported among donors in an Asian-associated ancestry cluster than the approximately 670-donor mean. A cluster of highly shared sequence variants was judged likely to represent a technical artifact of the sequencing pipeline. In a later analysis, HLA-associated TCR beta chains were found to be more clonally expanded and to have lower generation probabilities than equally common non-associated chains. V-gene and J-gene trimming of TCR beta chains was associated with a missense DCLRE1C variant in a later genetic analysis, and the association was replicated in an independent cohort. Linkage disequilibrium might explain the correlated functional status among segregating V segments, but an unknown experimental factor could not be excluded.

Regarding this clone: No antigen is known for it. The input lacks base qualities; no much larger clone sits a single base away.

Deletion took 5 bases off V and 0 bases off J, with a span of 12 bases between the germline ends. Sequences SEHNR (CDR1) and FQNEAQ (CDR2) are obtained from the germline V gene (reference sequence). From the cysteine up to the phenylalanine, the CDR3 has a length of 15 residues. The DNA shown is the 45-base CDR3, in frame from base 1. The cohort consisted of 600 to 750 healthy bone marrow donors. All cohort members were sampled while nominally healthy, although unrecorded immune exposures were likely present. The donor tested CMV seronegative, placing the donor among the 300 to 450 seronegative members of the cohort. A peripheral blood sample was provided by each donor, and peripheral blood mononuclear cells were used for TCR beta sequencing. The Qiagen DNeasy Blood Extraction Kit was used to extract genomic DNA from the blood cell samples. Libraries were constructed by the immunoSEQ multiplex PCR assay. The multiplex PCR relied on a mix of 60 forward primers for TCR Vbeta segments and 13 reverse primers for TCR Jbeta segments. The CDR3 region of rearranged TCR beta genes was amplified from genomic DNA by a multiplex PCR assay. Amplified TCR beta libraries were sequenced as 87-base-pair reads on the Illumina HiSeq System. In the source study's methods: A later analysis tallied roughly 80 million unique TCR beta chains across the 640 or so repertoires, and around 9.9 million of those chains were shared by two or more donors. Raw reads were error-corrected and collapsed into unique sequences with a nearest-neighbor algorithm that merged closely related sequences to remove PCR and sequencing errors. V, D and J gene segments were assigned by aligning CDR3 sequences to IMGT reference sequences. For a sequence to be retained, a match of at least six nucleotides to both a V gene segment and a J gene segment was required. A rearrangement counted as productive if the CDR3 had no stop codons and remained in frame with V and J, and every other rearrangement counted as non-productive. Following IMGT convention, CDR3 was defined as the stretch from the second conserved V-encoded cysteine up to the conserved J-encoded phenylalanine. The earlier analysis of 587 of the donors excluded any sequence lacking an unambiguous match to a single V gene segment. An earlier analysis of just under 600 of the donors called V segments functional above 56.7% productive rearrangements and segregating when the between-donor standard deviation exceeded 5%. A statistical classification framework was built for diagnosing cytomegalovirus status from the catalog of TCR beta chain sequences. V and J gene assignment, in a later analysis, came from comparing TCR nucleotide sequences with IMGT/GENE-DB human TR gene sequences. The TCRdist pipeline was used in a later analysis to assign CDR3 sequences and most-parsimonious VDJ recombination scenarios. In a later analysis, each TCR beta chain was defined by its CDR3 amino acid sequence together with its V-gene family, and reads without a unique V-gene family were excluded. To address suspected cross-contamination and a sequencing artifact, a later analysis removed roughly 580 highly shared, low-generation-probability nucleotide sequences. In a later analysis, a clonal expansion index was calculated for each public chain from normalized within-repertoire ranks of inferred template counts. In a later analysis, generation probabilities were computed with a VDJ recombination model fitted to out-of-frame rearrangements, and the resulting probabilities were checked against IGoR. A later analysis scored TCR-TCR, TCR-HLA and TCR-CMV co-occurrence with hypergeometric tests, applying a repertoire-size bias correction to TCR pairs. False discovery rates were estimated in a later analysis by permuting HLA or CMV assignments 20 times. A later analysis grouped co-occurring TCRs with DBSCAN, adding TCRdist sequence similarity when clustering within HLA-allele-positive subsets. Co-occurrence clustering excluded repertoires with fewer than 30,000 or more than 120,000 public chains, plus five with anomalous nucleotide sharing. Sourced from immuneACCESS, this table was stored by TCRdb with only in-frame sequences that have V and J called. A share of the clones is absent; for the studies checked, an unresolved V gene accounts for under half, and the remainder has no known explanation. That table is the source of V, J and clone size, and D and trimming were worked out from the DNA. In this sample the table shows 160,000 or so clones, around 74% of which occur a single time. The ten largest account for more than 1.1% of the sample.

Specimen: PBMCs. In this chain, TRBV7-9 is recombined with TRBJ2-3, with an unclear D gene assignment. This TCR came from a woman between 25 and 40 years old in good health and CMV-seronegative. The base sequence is TGTGCCAGCAGCCGATACCGTACTAGCACAGATACGCAGTATTTT. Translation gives CASSRYRTSTDTQYF.